This TCR beta chain emerged from a study of T cells in localized non-small cell lung cancer. Germline V gene data show CDR1 as SEHNR and CDR2 as FQNEAQ (reference sequence). The V and J ends lost 4 bases and 11 bases respectively, with 8 bases between them. The CDR3 length is 10 residues. The method was immunoSEQ multiplex PCR; TCRdb's version includes in-frame clones alone and lacks a portion of them. Of about 30,000 clones listed, over 80% were seen once; the top ten hold about 7%. About this clone itself: Its antigen is unidentified.

Study outcomes and limitations: As only one tumor region underwent sequencing, heterogeneity remains possible. Appearances in adjacent lung were noted for a median approximately 58 of the top 100 tumor clones.

The TCR sequence derives from a male donor older than 55 with stage I lung adenocarcinoma. The genes are TRBV7-9 and TRBJ1-1; no firm D call. The sample consisted of peripheral blood, taken before any cancer treatment. The CDR3 loop reads CASSSGRAFF. Here the CDR3 DNA reads TGTGCCAGCAGCTCAGGAAGGGCTTTCTTT.